Sequencing of this T cell receptor beta chain was carried out in a study of cytomegalovirus exposure and HLA in healthy donors. Losses at the gene ends were 3 bases for V and 9 bases for J; bases not matched to a gene: 8. The CDR3 is made up of 16 amino acids. Germline V gives CDR1 SGHRS, CDR2 YFSETQ. PCR involved 60 Vbeta and 13 Jbeta primers. Using immunoSEQ multiplex PCR, the repertoire was profiled, and TCRdb retains in-frame clones only, with some absent. The sample records approximately 110,000 clones, under 85% being singletons. Study observations and caveats: Despite most TCR sequences being rare, some public TCRs occurred in many donors.

With regard to this clone: Its antigen is undetermined.

The receptor was isolated from a man aged 25-45 years in good health and CMV-seropositive. The chain uses TRBV5-1 and TRBJ2-1; 14 positions agree with TRBD2. Sequencing input: PBMCs. The CDR3 DNA reads as TGCGCCAGCAGCTGGACCGGGACTAGCGGGGGAACTGAGCAGTTCTTC. Protein: CASSWTGTSGGTEQFF.